The present T cell receptor beta chain was sequenced within a study of blood T cell repertoires in COVID-19. Study overall: Whether acute or convalescent, the COVID-19 samples came from the United States, Italy and Spain. From T cells, B-cell-depleted T cells, or PBMCs came the material, which was cDNA or gDNA.

CDR3 length: 15 amino acids. Germline loops: CDR1 MNHEY, CDR2 SVGAGI. V lost 6 bases and J 8 bases, leaving 19 bases between the germline ends. Produced via immunoSEQ multiplex PCR; TCRdb's table is partial and in-frame only. The sample lists approximately 300,000 clones; around 90% were seen once. Participants had their cohort set by participant-reported clinical history. The sequenced sample was PBMCs or T cells enriched from blood (not recorded which). The gene calls are TRBV6-5 and TRBJ1-4; maybe TRBD1 (5 bases). This sequence originates from a man aged 55 to 69 who had recovered from COVID-19. CDR3: CASRPDRTLGEKLFF. The CDR3 DNA follows: TGTGCCAGCAGGCCTGACAGAACCCTGGGGGAAAAACTGTTTTTT.